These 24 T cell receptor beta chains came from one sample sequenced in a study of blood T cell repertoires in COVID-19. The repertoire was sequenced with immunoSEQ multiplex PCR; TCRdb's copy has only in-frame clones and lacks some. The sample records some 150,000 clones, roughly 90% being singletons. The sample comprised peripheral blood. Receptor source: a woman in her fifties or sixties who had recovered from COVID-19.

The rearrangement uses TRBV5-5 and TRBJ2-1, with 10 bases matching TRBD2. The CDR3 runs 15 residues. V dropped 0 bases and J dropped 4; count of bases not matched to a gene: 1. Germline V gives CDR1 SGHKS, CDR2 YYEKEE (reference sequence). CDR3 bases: TGTGCCAGCAGCTTGGATAGCGGGGGGTACAATGAGCAGTTCTTC. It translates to CASSLDSGGYNEQFF.

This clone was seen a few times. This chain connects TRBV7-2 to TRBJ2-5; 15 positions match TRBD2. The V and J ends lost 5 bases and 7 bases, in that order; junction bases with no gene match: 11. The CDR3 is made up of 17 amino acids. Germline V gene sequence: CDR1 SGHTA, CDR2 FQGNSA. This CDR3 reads CASSTGLAGGPLGTQYF. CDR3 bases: TGTGCCAGCAGCACCGGACTAGCGGGGGGGCCGTTAGGGACCCAGTACTTC.

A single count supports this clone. The CDR3 loop reads CASSYTTRTEAFF. CDR3 sequence (DNA): TGTGCCAGCAGCTATACGACGAGGACTGAAGCTTTCTTT. This rearrangement joins TRBV7-3 to TRBJ1-1; D is undetermined. The germline gives CDR1 SGHTA, CDR2 FQGTGA. The length of the CDR3 is 13 residues. Trimming stripped 4 bases from V and 5 bases from J, with 11 bases between.

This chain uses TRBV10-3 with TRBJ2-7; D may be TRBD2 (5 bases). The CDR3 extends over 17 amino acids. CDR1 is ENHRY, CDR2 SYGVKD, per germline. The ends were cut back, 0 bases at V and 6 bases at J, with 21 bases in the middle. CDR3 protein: CAISESNAGITVSEQYF. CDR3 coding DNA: TGTGCCATCAGTGAGTCGAACGCCGGGATAACCGTATCCGAGCAGTACTTC.

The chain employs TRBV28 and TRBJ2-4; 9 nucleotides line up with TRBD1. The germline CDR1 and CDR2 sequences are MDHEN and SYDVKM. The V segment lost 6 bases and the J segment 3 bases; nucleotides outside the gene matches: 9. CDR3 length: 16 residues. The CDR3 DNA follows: TGTGCCAGCAGCCGCAAGGACAGGGGCATCAAAAACATTCAGTACTTC. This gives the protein CASSRKDRGIKNIQYF.

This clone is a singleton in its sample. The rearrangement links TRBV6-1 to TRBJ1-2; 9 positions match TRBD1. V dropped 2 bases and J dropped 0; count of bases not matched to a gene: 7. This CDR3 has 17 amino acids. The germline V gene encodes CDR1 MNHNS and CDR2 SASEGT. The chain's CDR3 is CASSELLQGATNYGYTF. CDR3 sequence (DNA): TGTGCCAGCAGTGAACTTTTACAGGGGGCAACTAACTATGGCTACACCTTC.

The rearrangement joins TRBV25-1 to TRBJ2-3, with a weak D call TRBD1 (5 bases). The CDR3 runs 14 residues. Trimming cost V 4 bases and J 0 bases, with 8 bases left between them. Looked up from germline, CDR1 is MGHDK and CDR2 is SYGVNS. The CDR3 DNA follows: TGTGCCAGCAGTGGGGGCTTCAGCACAGATACGCAGTATTTT. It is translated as CASSGGFSTDTQYF.

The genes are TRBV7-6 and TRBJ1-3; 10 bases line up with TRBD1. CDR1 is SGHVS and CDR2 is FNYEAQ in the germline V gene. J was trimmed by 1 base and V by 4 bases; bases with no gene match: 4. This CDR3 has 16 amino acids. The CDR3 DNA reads TGTGCCAGCAGCTGGGGACAGGGGCGATCTGGAAACACCATATATTTT. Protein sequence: CASSWGQGRSGNTIYF.

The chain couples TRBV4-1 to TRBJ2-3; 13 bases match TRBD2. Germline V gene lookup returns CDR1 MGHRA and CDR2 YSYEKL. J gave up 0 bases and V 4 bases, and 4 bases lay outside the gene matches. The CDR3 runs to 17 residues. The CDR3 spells CASSPTSGGISTDTQYF. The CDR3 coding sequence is TGCGCCAGCAGCCCGACTAGCGGGGGGATTAGCACAGATACGCAGTATTTT.

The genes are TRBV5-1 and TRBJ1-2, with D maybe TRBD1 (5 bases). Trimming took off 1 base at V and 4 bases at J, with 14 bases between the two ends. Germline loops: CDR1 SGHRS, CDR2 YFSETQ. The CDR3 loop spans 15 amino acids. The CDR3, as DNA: TGCGCCAGCAGCTTGCAGAGGGGACTACGCTATGGCTACACCTTC. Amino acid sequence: CASSLQRGLRYGYTF.

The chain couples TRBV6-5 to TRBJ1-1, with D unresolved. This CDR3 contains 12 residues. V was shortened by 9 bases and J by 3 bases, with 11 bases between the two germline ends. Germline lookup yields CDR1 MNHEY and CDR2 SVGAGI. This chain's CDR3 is CASSGAHTEAFF. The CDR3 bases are TGTGCCAGTTCGGGAGCCCACACTGAAGCTTTCTTT.

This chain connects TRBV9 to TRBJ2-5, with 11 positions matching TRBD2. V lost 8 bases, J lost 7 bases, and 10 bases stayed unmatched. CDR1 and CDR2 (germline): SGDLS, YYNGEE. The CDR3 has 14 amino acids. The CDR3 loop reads CASSLAGGAGTQYF. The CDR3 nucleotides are TGTGCCAGTTCCCTAGCGGGGGGAGCAGGGACCCAGTACTTC.

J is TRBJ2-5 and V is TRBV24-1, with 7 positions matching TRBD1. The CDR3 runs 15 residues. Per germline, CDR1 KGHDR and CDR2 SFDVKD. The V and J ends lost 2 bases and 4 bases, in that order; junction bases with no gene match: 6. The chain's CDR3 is CATSDSTGAGETQYF. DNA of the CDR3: TGTGCCACCAGTGATTCTACAGGGGCAGGAGAGACCCAGTACTTC.

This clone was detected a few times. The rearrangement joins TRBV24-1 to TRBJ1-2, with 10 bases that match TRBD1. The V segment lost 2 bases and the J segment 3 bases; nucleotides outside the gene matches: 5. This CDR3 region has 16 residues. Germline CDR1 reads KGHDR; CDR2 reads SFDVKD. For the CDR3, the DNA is TGTGCCACCAGTGATTCCCAAGGGACAGGGGACTATGGCTACACCTTC. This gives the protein CATSDSQGTGDYGYTF.

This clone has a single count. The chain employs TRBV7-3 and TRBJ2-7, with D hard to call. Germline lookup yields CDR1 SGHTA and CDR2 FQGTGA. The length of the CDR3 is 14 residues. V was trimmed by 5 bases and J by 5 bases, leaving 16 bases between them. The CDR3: CASSPGLRVHEQYF. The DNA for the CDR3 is TGTGCCAGCAGCCCTGGCCTTCGGGTCCACGAGCAGTACTTC.

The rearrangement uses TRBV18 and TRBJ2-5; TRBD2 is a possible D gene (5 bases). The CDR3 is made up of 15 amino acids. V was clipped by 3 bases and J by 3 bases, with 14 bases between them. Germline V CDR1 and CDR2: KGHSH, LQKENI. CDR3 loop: CASSPMWTSEETQYF. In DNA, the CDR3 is TGTGCCAGCTCACCTATGTGGACTTCTGAAGAGACCCAGTACTTC.

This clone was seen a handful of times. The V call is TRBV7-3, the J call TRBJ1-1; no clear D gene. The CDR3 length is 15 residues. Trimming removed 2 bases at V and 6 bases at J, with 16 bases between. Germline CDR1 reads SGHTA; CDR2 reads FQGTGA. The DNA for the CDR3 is TGTGCCAGCAGCTTATTTGACGGGGTTCAGTCTGAAGCTTTCTTT. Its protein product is CASSLFDGVQSEAFF.

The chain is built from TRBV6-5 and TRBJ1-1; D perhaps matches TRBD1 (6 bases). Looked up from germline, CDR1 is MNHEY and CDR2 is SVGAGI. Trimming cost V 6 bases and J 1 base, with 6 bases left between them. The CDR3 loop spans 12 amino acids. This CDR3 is CASRTGNTEAFF. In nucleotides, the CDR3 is TGTGCCAGCAGGACAGGGAACACTGAAGCTTTCTTT.

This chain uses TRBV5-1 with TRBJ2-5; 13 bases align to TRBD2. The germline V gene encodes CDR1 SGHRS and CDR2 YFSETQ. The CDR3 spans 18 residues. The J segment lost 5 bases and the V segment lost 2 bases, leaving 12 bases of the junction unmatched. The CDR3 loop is CASSLLAGGPGGGETQYF. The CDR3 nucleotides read TGCGCCAGCAGCTTACTAGCGGGGGGGCCCGGAGGGGGCGAGACCCAGTACTTC.

The CDR3: CASSSLQGDTQYF. CDR3 DNA: TGTGCCAGCAGTTCCCTACAGGGAGATACGCAGTATTTT. The chain links TRBV27 to TRBJ2-3; weak D call: TRBD1 (6 bases). V was clipped by 4 bases and J by 5 bases, with 10 bases between them. Germline CDR1 and CDR2: MNHEY and SMNVEV (reference sequence). The CDR3 loop spans 13 amino acids.

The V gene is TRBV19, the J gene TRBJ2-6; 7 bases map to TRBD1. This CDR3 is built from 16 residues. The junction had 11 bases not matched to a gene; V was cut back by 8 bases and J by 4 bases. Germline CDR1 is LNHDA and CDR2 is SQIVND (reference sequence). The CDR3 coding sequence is TGTGCCAGTGCCAGCCCACAGGGGTCGGGGGCCAACGTCCTGACTTTC. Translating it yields CASASPQGSGANVLTF. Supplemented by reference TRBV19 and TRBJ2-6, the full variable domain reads DGGITQSPKYLFRKEGQNVTLSCEQNLNHDAMYWYRQDPGQGLRLIYYSQIVNDFQKGDIAEGYSVSREKKESFPLTVTSAQKNPTAFYLCASASPQGSGANVLTFGAGSRLTVL.

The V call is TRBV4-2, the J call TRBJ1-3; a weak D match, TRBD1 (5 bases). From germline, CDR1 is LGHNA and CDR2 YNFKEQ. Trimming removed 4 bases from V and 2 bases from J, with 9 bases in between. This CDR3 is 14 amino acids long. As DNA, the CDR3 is TGTGCCAGCAGCCTGGAGGGACCTGGAAACACCATATATTTT. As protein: CASSLEGPGNTIYF.

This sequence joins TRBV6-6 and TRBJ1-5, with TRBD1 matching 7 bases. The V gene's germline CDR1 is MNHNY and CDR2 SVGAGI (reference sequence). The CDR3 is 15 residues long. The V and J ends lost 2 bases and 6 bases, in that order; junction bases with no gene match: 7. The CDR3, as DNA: TGTGCCAGCAGTTACGGAGACAGGGTGTCTCAGCCCCAGCATTTT. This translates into CASSYGDRVSQPQHF.

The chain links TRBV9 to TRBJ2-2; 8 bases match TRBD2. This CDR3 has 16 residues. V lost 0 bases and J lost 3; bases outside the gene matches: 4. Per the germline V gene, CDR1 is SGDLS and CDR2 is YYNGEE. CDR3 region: CASSVAGGQHTGELFF. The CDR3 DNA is TGTGCCAGCAGCGTAGCGGGGGGGCAACACACCGGGGAGCTGTTTTTT.